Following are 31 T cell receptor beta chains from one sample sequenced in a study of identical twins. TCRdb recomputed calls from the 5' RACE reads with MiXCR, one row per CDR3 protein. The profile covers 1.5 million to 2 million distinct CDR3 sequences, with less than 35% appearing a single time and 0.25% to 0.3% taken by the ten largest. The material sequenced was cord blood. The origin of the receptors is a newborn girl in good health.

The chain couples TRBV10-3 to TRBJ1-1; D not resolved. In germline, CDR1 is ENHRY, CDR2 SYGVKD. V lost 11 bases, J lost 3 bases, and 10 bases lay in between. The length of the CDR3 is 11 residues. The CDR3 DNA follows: TGTGCCGCTAGGAGGGACACTGAAGCTTTCTTT. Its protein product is CAARRDTEAFF.

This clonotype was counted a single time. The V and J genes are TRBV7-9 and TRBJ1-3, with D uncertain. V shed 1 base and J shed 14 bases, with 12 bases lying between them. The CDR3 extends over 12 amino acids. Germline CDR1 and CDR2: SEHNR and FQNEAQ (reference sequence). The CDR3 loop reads CASSLGLRPLYF. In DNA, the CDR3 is TGTGCCAGCAGCTTAGGGCTGAGGCCTTTATATTTT.

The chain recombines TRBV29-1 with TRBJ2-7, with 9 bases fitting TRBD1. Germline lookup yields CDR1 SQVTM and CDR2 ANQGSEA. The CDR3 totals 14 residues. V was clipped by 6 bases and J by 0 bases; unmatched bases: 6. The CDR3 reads CSVVPGQGSYEQYF. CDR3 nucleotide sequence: TGCAGCGTGGTCCCGGGACAGGGCTCCTACGAGCAGTACTTC.

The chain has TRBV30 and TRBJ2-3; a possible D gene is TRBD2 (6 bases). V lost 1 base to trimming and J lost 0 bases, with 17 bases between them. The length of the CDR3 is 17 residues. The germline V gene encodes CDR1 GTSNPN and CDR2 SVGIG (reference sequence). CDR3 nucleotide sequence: TGTGCCTGGAGTGGGATTTCTAGCGATAGGAGCACAGATACGCAGTATTTT. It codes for CAWSGISSDRSTDTQYF. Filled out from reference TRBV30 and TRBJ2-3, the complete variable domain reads SQTIHQWPATLVQPVGSPLSLECTVEGTSNPNLYWYRQAAGRGLQLLFYSVGIGQISSEVPQNLSASRPQDRQFILSSKKLLLSDSGFYLCAWSGISSDRSTDTQYFGPGTRLTVL.

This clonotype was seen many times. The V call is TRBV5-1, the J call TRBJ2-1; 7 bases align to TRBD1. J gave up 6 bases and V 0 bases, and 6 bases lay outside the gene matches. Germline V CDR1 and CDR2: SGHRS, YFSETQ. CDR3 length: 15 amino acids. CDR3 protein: CASSLDRGEGNEQFF. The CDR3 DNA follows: TGCGCCAGCAGCTTGGACAGGGGTGAAGGCAATGAGCAGTTCTTC.

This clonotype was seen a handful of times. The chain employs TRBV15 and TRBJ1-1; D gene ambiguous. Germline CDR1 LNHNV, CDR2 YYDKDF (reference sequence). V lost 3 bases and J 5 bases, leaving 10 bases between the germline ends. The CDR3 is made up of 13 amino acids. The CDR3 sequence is CATSRGGSTEAFF. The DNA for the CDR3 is TGTGCCACCAGCAGGGGAGGCAGTACTGAAGCTTTCTTT.

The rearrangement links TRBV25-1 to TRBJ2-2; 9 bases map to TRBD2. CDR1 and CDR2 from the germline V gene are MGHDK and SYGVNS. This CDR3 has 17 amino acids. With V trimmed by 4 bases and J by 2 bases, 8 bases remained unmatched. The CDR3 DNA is TGTGCCAGCAGTGGGGTAGCGGGGGCCTTCAACACCGGGGAGCTGTTTTTT. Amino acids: CASSGVAGAFNTGELFF.

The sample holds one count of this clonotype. The CDR3 spells CASSALAGVDLHTQYF. The CDR3, as DNA: TGTGCCAGCAGCGCATTAGCGGGAGTGGATCTCCATACGCAGTATTTT. V gene TRBV7-9 combines with J gene TRBJ2-3; 9 bases line up with TRBD2. The germline gives CDR1 SEHNR, CDR2 FQNEAQ (reference sequence). CDR3 length: 16 amino acids. V trimming: 5 bases; J trimming: 7 bases; junction bases outside the gene matches: 13.

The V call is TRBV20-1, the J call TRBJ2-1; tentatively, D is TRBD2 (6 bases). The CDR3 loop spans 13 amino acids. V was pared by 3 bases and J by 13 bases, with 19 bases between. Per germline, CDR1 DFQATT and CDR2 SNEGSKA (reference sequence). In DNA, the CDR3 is TGCAGTGCTAGGGAGGGGTTGAGGGAGACCCAGTTCTTC. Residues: CSAREGLRETQFF.

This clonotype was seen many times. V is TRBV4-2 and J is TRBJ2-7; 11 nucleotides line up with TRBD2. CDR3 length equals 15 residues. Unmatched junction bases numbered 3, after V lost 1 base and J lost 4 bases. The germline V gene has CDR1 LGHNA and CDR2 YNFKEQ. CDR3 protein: CASSQVTSGGYEQYF. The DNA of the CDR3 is TGTGCCAGCAGCCAAGTTACTAGCGGGGGTTACGAGCAGTACTTC.

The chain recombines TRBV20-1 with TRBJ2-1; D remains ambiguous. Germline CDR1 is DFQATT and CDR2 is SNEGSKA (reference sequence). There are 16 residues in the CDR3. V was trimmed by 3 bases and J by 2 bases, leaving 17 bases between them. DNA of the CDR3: TGCAGTGCTAGGGACCCCGGACGGGCCACCTACAATGAGCAGTTCTTC. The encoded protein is CSARDPGRATYNEQFF.

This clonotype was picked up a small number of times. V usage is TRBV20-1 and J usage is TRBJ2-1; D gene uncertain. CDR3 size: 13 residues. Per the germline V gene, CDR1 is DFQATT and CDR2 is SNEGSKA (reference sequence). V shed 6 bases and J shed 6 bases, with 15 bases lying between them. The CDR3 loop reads CSAYDRLGNEQFF. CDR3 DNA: TGCAGTGCCTACGACCGTCTGGGCAATGAGCAGTTCTTC.

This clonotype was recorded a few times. In DNA, the CDR3 is TGCGCCAGCAGCATGAATGGACAGGGCCAAGAGACCCAGTACTTC. This encodes CASSMNGQGQETQYF. This chain connects TRBV5-1 to TRBJ2-5; 8 bases are a match to TRBD1. Per the germline V gene, CDR1 is SGHRS and CDR2 is YFSETQ. J lost 1 base, V lost 4 bases, and 6 bases had no gene match. This CDR3 has 15 residues.

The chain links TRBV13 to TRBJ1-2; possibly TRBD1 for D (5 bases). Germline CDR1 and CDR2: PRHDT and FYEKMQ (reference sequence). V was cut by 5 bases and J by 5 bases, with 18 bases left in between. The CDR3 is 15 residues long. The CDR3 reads CASSPFERGHYGYTF. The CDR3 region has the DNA TGTGCCAGCAGCCCATTTGAGAGGGGTCATTATGGCTACACCTTC.

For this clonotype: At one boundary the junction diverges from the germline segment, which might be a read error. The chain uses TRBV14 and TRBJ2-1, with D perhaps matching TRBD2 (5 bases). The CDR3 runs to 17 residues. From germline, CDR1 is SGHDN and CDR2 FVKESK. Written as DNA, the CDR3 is TGTGCCAGCAGCCAAGGGTTTCCGGGAATCTTTTACAATGGGCAGTTCTTC. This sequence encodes CASSQGFPGIFYNGQFF.

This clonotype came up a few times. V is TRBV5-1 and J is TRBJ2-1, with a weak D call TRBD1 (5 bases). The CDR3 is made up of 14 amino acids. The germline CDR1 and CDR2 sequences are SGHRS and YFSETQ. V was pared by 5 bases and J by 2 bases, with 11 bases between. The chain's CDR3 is CASSGAGTYNEQFF. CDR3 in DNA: TGCGCCAGCAGTGGGGCAGGGACCTACAATGAGCAGTTCTTC. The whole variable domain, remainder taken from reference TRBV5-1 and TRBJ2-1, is KAGVTQTPRYLIKTRGQQVTLSCSPISGHRSVSWYQQTPGQGLQFLFEYFSETQRNKGNFPGRFSGRQFSNSRSEMNVSTLELGDSALYLCASSGAGTYNEQFFGPGTRLTVL.

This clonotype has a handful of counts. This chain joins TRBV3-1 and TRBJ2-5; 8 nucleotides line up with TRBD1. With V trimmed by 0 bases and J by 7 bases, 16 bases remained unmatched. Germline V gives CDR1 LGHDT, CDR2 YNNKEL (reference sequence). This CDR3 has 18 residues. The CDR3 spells CASSQDETGGLRRPTQYF. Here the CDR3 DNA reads TGTGCCAGCAGCCAAGATGAAACAGGGGGATTGAGGCGACCGACCCAGTACTTC.

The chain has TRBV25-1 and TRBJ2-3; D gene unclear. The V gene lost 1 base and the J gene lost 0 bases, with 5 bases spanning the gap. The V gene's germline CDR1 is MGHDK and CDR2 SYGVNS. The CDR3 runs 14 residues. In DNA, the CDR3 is TGTGCCAGCAGTGAATTCCTAAGCACAGATACGCAGTATTTT. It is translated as CASSEFLSTDTQYF.

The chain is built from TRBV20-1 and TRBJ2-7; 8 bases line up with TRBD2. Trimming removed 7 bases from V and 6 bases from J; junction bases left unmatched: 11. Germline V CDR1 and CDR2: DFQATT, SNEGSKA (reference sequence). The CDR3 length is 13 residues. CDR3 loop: CSVTGGPWVEQYF. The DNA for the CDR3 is TGCAGTGTGACGGGGGGGCCATGGGTCGAGCAGTACTTC.

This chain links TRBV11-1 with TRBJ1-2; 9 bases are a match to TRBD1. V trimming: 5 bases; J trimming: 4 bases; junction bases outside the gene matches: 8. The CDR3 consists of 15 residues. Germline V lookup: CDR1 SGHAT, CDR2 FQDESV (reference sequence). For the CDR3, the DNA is TGTGCCAGCAGCCCGGGACAGGGCTCCACCTATGGCTACACCTTC. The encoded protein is CASSPGQGSTYGYTF.

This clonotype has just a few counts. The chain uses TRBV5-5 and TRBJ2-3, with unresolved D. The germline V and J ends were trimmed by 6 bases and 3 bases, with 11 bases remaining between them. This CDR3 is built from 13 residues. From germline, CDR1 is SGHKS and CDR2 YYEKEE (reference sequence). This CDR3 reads CASNWGGTDTQYF. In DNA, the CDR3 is TGTGCCAGCAACTGGGGTGGAACAGATACGCAGTATTTT.

DNA of the CDR3: TGTGCCAGCAGCGTAGAACTAGCGGGGAACGAGCAGTACTTC. It yields the protein CASSVELAGNEQYF. The chain couples TRBV9 to TRBJ2-7, with 10 bases fitting TRBD2. Germline CDR1 SGDLS, CDR2 YYNGEE. The CDR3 has 14 residues. With V trimmed by 0 bases and J by 5 bases, 2 bases remained unmatched.

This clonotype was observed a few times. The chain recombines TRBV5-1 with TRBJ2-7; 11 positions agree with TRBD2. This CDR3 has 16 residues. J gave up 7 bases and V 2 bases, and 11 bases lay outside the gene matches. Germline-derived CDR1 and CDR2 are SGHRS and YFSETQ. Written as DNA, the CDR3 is TGCGCCAGCAGCTTTATAGCGGGGGGGCCATACAATGAGCAGTACTTC. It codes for CASSFIAGGPYNEQYF.

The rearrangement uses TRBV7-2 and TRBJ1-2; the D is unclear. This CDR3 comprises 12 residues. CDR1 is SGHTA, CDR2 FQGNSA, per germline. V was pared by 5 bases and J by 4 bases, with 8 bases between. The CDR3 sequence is CASSPLLYGYTF. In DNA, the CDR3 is TGTGCCAGCAGCCCCCTACTCTATGGCTACACCTTC.

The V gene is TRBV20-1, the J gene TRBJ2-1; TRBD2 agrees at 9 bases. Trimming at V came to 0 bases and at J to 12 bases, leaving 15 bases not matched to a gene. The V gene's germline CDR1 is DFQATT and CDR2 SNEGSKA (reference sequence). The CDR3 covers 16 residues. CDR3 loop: CSARDLWTSAYQAQFF. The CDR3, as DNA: TGCAGTGCTAGAGATCTATGGACTAGCGCATATCAAGCGCAGTTCTTC.

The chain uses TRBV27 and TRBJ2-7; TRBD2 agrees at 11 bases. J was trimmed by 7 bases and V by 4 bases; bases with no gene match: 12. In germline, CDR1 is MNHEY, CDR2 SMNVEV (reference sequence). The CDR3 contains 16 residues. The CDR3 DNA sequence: TGTGCCAGCAGTTCGCGGGGACTAGCGGTAATCAATGAGCAGTACTTC. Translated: CASSSRGLAVINEQYF.

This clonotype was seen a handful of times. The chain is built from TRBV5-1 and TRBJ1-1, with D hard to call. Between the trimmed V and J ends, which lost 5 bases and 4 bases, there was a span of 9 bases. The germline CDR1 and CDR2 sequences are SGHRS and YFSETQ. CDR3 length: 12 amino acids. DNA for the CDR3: TGCGCCAGCAGGGAGAGCCGCACTGAAGCTTTCTTT. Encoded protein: CASRESRTEAFF. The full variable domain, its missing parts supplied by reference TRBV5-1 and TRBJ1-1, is KAGVTQTPRYLIKTRGQQVTLSCSPISGHRSVSWYQQTPGQGLQFLFEYFSETQRNKGNFPGRFSGRQFSNSRSEMNVSTLELGDSALYLCASRESRTEAFFGQGTRLTVV.

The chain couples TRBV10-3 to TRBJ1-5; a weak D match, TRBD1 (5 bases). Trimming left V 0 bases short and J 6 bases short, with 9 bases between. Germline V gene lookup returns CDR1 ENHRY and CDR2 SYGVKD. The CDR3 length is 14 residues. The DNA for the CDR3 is TGTGCCATCAGTGAGTCCGGGGGAACTCAGCCCCAGCATTTT. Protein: CAISESGGTQPQHF.

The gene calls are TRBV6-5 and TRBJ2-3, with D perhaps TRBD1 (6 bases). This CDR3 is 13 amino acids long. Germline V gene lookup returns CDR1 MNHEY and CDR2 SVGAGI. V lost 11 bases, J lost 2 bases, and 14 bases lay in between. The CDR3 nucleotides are TGTGCCTCGGGGCAGGGGTACACAGATACGCAGTATTTT. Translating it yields CASGQGYTDTQYF.

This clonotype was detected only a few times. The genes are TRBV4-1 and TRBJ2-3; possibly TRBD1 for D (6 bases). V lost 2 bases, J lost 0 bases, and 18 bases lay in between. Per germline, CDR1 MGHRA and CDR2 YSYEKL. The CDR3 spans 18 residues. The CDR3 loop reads CASSQRPGAPISTDTQYF. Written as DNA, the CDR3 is TGCGCCAGCAGCCAAAGACCAGGGGCCCCAATAAGCACAGATACGCAGTATTTT.

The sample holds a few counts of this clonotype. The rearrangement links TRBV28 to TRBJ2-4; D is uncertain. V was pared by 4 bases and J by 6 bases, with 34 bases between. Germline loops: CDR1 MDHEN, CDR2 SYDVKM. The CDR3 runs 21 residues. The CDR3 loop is CASSSLLVRRSVPSDRNIQYF. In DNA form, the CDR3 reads TGTGCCAGCAGTTCCCTCCTAGTGAGACGGTCGGTTCCCTCGGATAGAAACATTCAGTACTTC.